Shown below are 5 T cell receptor beta chains from a single sample sequenced in a study of identical twins. TCRdb used MiXCR to reprocess the 5' RACE reads, holding one entry per CDR3 protein. The sample lists hundreds of thousands of distinct CDR3 sequences, over 20% occurring once. The same specimen was also included in a second study, on T cells expressing NK-cell markers.

The specimen sequenced was PBMCs. These receptors were taken from a woman aged 18-29 years in good health.

V gene TRBV20-1 combines with J gene TRBJ2-7, with TRBD2 matching over 7 bases. From germline, CDR1 is DFQATT and CDR2 SNEGSKA (reference sequence). The CDR3 is made up of 15 amino acids. The ends lost 3 bases at V and 0 bases at J; junction bases unmatched: 8. The CDR3 coding sequence is TGCAGTGCTAGCCTCCCGCGGGGGAGCTCCTACGAGCAGTACTTC. Translation gives CSASLPRGSSYEQYF.

This chain links TRBV6-4 with TRBJ2-2; the D call may be TRBD1 or TRBD2 (5 bases each). Germline CDR1 MRHNA, CDR2 SNTAGT. CDR3 length: 13 amino acids. Trimming took 3 bases from V and 7 from J, leaving 9 bases between them. The CDR3 here is CASSERGHGELFF. CDR3 nucleotide sequence: TGTGCCAGCAGTGAGAGGGGTCACGGGGAGCTGTTTTTT.

The sample holds a few counts of this clonotype. The chain carries TRBV20-1 and TRBJ2-7; D gene uncertain. The CDR3 is made up of 14 amino acids. Germline loops: CDR1 DFQATT, CDR2 SNEGSKA (reference sequence). The V end was cut by 0 bases, the J end by 3 bases, with 12 bases between. Here the CDR3 reads CSARDLRPHYEQYF. The CDR3 DNA is TGCAGTGCTAGAGACCTCCGACCCCACTACGAGCAGTACTTC.

This clonotype showed up many times. This chain links TRBV5-1 with TRBJ2-3; D remains unclear. Germline lookup yields CDR1 SGHRS and CDR2 YFSETQ. V was pared by 4 bases and J by 5 bases, with 5 bases between. The CDR3 consists of 11 residues. The CDR3 reads CASSVRDTQYF. The CDR3 nucleotides read TGCGCCAGCAGCGTTCGAGATACGCAGTATTTT.

The chain couples TRBV2 to TRBJ2-5; D is ambiguous. The germline CDR1 and CDR2 sequences are SNHLY and FYNNEI. This CDR3 has 13 amino acids. V shed 4 bases and J shed 4 bases, with 10 bases lying between them. CDR3 DNA: TGTGCCAGCAGTGGTGATCTGGCAGAGACCCAGTACTTC. Translating gives CASSGDLAETQYF.